The next 29 T cell receptor beta chains were all read from a single sample in a study of radiotherapy plus CTLA-4 blockade in lung cancer. Some clones are missing from TCRdb's copy, which holds only in-frame ones; the method was immunoSEQ multiplex PCR. In the table there are under 95,000 clones, around 81% of which are singletons. Specimen: peripheral blood, collected from a patient treated with radiotherapy plus ipilimumab. These receptors were taken from a human donor with non-small cell lung cancer whose response to radiotherapy plus ipilimumab could not be evaluated. Some clones in this sample may be carry-over from other donors' samples.

The CDR3, as DNA: TGTGCCAGCAGCCTACCGGGACAGAGAATGAACACTGAAGCTTTCTTT. This gives the protein CASSLPGQRMNTEAFF. The chain carries TRBV5-4 and TRBJ1-1; 7 positions match TRBD1. In germline, CDR1 is SGHNT, CDR2 YYREEE (reference sequence). The CDR3 loop spans 16 amino acids. The trim removed 4 bases at V and 0 bases at J, leaving 9 bases unmatched.

The chain links TRBV7-9 to TRBJ1-2, with 7 positions matching TRBD1. The CDR3 runs 14 residues. The V and J ends lost 1 base and 5 bases, in that order; junction bases with no gene match: 4. The germline CDR1 and CDR2 sequences are SEHNR and FQNEAQ (reference sequence). Written as DNA, the CDR3 is TGTGCCAGCAGCTTAGAGTCAGGGGGTTATGGCTACACCTTC. It is translated as CASSLESGGYGYTF.

In the case of this clone: Since the CDR3 does not end with the conserved phenylalanine or tryptophan, this likely comes from a read error. The V gene is TRBV18, the J gene TRBJ2-7; TRBD1 aligns across 7 bases. V lost 2 bases and J lost 5; bases outside the gene matches: 6. The CDR3 extends over 14 amino acids. The germline gives CDR1 KGHSH, CDR2 LQKENI. CDR3 residues: CASSPIQGLNEQYL. CDR3 nucleotides: TGTGCCAGCTCACCAATACAGGGGTTAAACGAGCAGTACCTC.

V and J are TRBV5-8 and TRBJ2-1, with 11 nucleotides matching TRBD2. V shed 3 bases and J 9 bases; nucleotides not matched to a gene: 5. Per germline, CDR1 SGHTS and CDR2 YDEGEE. This CDR3 has 14 residues. The CDR3 region has the DNA TGTGCCAGCAGCTCACTAGCGGGGGTCCCTGAGCAGTTCTTC. Translation gives CASSSLAGVPEQFF. Full variable domain (outside the CDR3, taken from reference TRBV5-8 and TRBJ2-1): EAGVTQSPTHLIKTRGQQATLRCSPISGHTSVYWYQQALGLGLQFLLWYDEGEERNRGNFPPRFSGRQFPNYSSELNVNALELEDSALYLCASSSLAGVPEQFFGPGTRLTVL.

The chain is built from TRBV18 and TRBJ1-6, with D maybe TRBD1 (5 bases). CDR1 is KGHSH and CDR2 is LQKENI in the germline V gene. The CDR3 sequence is 15 residues long. V was pared by 3 bases and J by 9 bases, with 15 bases between. For the CDR3, the DNA is TGTGCCAGCTCACCCTCAGGGCAGAAAGGTTCACCCCTCCACTTT. Its translation is CASSPSGQKGSPLHF. Full variable domain (rest looked up from reference TRBV18 and TRBJ1-6): NAGVMQNPRHLVRRRGQEARLRCSPMKGHSHVYWYRQLPEEGLKFMVYLQKENIIDESGMPKERFSAEFPKEGPSILRIQQVVRGDSAAYFCASSPSGQKGSPLHFGNGTRLTVT.

The chain links TRBV7-3 to TRBJ2-5; D ambiguous. Judging by the DNA end, TRBJ2-7 fits better; the J call may be wrong. The CDR3 has 15 amino acids. In germline, CDR1 is SGHTA, CDR2 FQGTGA. CDR3 DNA: TGTGCCAGCAGCTTAGGAATAGGAGTGAACTACGAGCAGTACTTC. It codes for CASSLGIGVNYEQYF.

This clone was found once. The chain couples TRBV9 to TRBJ2-1, with TRBD2 matching over 7 bases. This CDR3 region has 17 residues. Germline assignment: CDR1 SGDLS and CDR2 YYNGEE. V shed 3 bases and J 7 bases; nucleotides not matched to a gene: 16. The chain's CDR3 is CASSADRDYYLGNEQFF. CDR3 nucleotides: TGTGCCAGCAGCGCGGACCGGGACTACTATTTAGGGAATGAGCAGTTCTTC.

The chain links TRBV28 to TRBJ1-5; TRBD1 might be the D (6 bases). Trimming stripped 5 bases from V and 0 bases from J, with 26 bases between. The germline V gene has CDR1 MDHEN and CDR2 SYDVKM. This CDR3 contains 20 residues. The CDR3 sequence: CASSTLRWTVGWRSNQPQHF. The CDR3 bases are TGTGCCAGCAGTACCCTGCGCTGGACAGTGGGCTGGCGTAGCAATCAGCCCCAGCATTTT.

The V gene is TRBV7-2, the J gene TRBJ2-1, with D maybe TRBD2 (7 bases). Trimming shortened V by 5 bases and J by 4 bases, and 15 bases separated the two germline ends. This CDR3 spans 15 amino acids. Germline CDR1 reads SGHTA; CDR2 reads FQGNSA. CDR3 nucleotide sequence: TGTGCCAGCAGCCGAGGGGGGGGTCTATACAATGAGCAGTTCTTC. It codes for CASSRGGGLYNEQFF.

The chain is built from TRBV6-1 and TRBJ2-1; tentative D call: TRBD2 (6 bases). The ends were cut back, 7 bases at V and 0 bases at J, with 10 bases in the middle. This CDR3 has 14 residues. Germline loops: CDR1 MNHNS, CDR2 SASEGT. CDR3 loop: CASTRGFSYNEQFF. CDR3 nucleotide sequence: TGTGCCAGCACACGGGGGTTCTCCTACAATGAGCAGTTCTTC.

This clone was seen more than once but under ten times. This chain links TRBV5-6 with TRBJ1-6, with no clear D. Germline-derived CDR1 and CDR2 are SGHDT and YYEEEE. V was cut by 0 bases and J by 6 bases, with 4 bases left in between. The CDR3 sequence is 13 residues long. The CDR3 loop is CASSLGVNSPLHF. CDR3 coding DNA: TGTGCCAGCAGCTTGGGCGTTAATTCACCCCTCCACTTT.

This clone was recorded once. The CDR3 loop is CAWGTGAENQPQHF. In DNA form, the CDR3 reads TGTGCCTGGGGGACAGGGGCAGAGAATCAGCCCCAGCATTTT. The rearrangement links TRBV30 to TRBJ1-5; TRBD1 agrees at 10 bases. This CDR3 region has 14 residues. With 5 bases clipped from V and 4 bases from J, the junction kept 5 bases outside the gene matches. The germline gives CDR1 GTSNPN, CDR2 SVGIG (reference sequence).

V gene TRBV6-1 combines with J gene TRBJ2-7; 7 bases map to TRBD1. This CDR3 region has 14 residues. Germline CDR1 reads MNHNS; CDR2 reads SASEGT. Losses at the gene ends were 8 bases for V and 5 bases for J; bases not matched to a gene: 12. CDR3 in amino acids: CASYTRTGPNEQYF. The CDR3 DNA is TGTGCCAGCTATACGAGGACAGGCCCCAACGAGCAGTACTTC.

This chain links TRBV6-5 with TRBJ1-1; 7 bases fit TRBD1. The CDR3 has 13 residues. The junction had 3 bases not matched to a gene; V was cut back by 8 bases and J by 0 bases. The V gene's germline CDR1 is MNHEY and CDR2 SVGAGI. CDR3 residues: CASLTGLNTEAFF. CDR3 nucleotides: TGTGCCAGCCTGACAGGGTTGAACACTGAAGCTTTCTTT.

This rearrangement joins TRBV11-1 to TRBJ2-5; TRBD1 aligns across 11 bases. Matching the DNA end better, TRBJ2-7 makes the J call doubtful. Germline V gene sequence: CDR1 SGHAT, CDR2 FQDESV (reference sequence). The CDR3 length is 14 residues. For the CDR3, the DNA is TGTGCCAGCAGCCGGGGACAGGGGGGTTACGAGCAGTACTTC. This sequence encodes CASSRGQGGYEQYF.

V usage is TRBV5-4 and J usage is TRBJ1-2, with unresolved D. The CDR3 runs to 13 residues. V dropped 1 base and J dropped 6 bases, with 10 bases sitting between them. The V gene's germline CDR1 is SGHNT and CDR2 YYREEE (reference sequence). This CDR3 is CASSLSPGDGYTF. In DNA form, the CDR3 reads TGTGCCAGCAGCTTGAGCCCCGGTGATGGCTACACCTTC.

V is TRBV5-8 and J is TRBJ1-2; TRBD1 agrees at 8 bases. Germline CDR1 reads SGHTS; CDR2 reads YDEGEE. Trimming cost V 2 bases and J 8 bases; bases outside gene matches: 8. This CDR3 region has 14 residues. CDR3 amino acids: CASSLTDRGSGYTF. The CDR3, as DNA: TGTGCCAGCAGCTTAACAGACAGGGGCTCCGGCTACACCTTC.

The CDR3: CASSQNTEAFF. CDR3 DNA: TGTGCCAGCAGTCAGAACACTGAAGCTTTCTTT. The chain carries TRBV7-9 and TRBJ1-1; the D is unclear. Germline values: CDR1 SEHNR, CDR2 FQNEAQ (reference sequence). The CDR3 spans 11 residues. The germline V and J ends were trimmed by 6 bases and 1 base, with 3 bases remaining between them. Full variable domain (missing parts from reference TRBV7-9 and TRBJ1-1): DTGVSQNPRHKITKRGQNVTFRCDPISEHNRLYWYRQTLGQGPEFLTYFQNEAQLEKSRLLSDRFSAERPKGSFSTLEIQRTEQGDSAMYLCASSQNTEAFFGQGTRLTVV.

The chain links TRBV4-3 to TRBJ2-7, with TRBD1 matching 9 bases. The ends lost 2 bases at V and 6 bases at J; junction bases unmatched: 8. Per the germline V gene, CDR1 is LGHNA and CDR2 is YSLEER. This CDR3 contains 15 residues. DNA of the CDR3: TGCGCCAGCAGCCAAACAGGGGGCGCGTTCTCCGAGCAGTACTTC. This encodes CASSQTGGAFSEQYF.

This chain uses TRBV28 with TRBJ1-3; 7 bases are a match to TRBD1. Germline assignment: CDR1 MDHEN and CDR2 SYDVKM. This CDR3 has 15 residues. Unmatched junction bases numbered 11, after V lost 8 bases and J lost 4 bases. CDR3 DNA: TGTGCCAGCGTCGATACAGGGGCCGGGGGAAACACCATATATTTT. Amino acids: CASVDTGAGGNTIYF.

This clone appeared once. J is TRBJ2-7 and V is TRBV19, with 7 bases matching TRBD1. CDR1 LNHDA and CDR2 SQIVND come from the germline V gene (reference sequence). The length of the CDR3 is 16 residues. V shed 6 bases, J shed 1 base, and the junction held 12 bases outside the gene matches. For the CDR3, the DNA is TGTGCCAGTAGCTCTTCCGGGACAGTAACTTCCTACGAGCAGTACTTC. Its translation: CASSSSGTVTSYEQYF.

The genes are TRBV5-1 and TRBJ2-3, with TRBD2 matching 9 bases. Per germline, CDR1 SGHRS and CDR2 YFSETQ. The CDR3 is 18 residues long. Germline trimming cut 3 bases from V and 0 bases from J; bases unmatched to any gene: 11. Here the CDR3 DNA reads TGCGCCAGCAGCTCCCCAGCGGGGGGCTTCTCTAGCACAGATACGCAGTATTTT. This translates into CASSSPAGGFSSTDTQYF.

A note on this clone: Distinct nucleotide sequences in the sample also encode this CDR3. The chain is built from TRBV4-2 and TRBJ2-4; possible D gene TRBD2, 5 bases. The CDR3 runs to 15 residues. From germline, CDR1 is LGHNA and CDR2 YNFKEQ. V dropped 0 bases and J dropped 0 bases, with 6 bases sitting between them. This CDR3 reads CASSQEGGAKNIQYF. In DNA, the CDR3 is TGTGCCAGCAGCCAAGAAGGAGGAGCCAAAAACATTCAGTACTTC.

The chain joins TRBV5-1 to TRBJ2-5; 8 bases fit TRBD2. The J segment lost 2 bases and the V segment lost 0 bases, leaving 3 bases of the junction unmatched. Germline V gene lookup returns CDR1 SGHRS and CDR2 YFSETQ. This CDR3 has 15 residues. The CDR3 DNA reads TGCGCCAGCAGCTTGGGGCGGGGGGCACAAGAGACCCAGTACTTC. As protein: CASSLGRGAQETQYF.

The table lists this clone with a count of one. The chain uses TRBV10-3 and TRBJ1-6, with D possibly TRBD1 on 5 matching bases. The CDR3 has 16 amino acids. V lost 6 bases to trimming and J lost 4 bases, with 16 bases between them. Germline V lookup: CDR1 ENHRY, CDR2 SYGVKD. CDR3 sequence reads: CAISSRPGGYNSPLHF. Here the CDR3 DNA reads TGTGCCATCAGCTCACGCCCCGGGGGATATAATTCACCCCTCCACTTT.

The J gene is TRBJ1-1, the V gene TRBV9, with TRBD1 matching 8 bases. There are 16 residues in the CDR3. With V trimmed by 0 bases and J by 1 base, 5 bases remained unmatched. Germline V gene lookup returns CDR1 SGDLS and CDR2 YYNGEE. DNA of the CDR3: TGTGCCAGCAGCGTAGATCAGGGGGCAAAGAACACTGAAGCTTTCTTT. It translates to CASSVDQGAKNTEAFF. The full variable domain, completed using reference TRBV9 and TRBJ1-1, is DSGVTQTPKHLITATGQRVTLRCSPRSGDLSVYWYQQSLDQGLQFLIQYYNGEERAKGNILERFSAQQFPDLHSELNLSSLELGDSALYFCASSVDQGAKNTEAFFGQGTRLTVV.

As to this clone: One end of the junction fails to match germline, which may point to a read error. J is TRBJ1-2 and V is TRBV6-6; D gene uncertain. CDR3 length: 10 residues. Germline V gene data show CDR1 as MNHNY and CDR2 as SVGAGI (reference sequence). This chain's CDR3 is CASSYGQVAF. CDR3 coding DNA: TGTGCCAGCAGTTACGGGCAGGTCGCCTTC.

J is TRBJ1-5 and V is TRBV18; D not certain. Germline lookup yields CDR1 KGHSH and CDR2 LQKENI. V was pared by 3 bases and J by 3 bases, with 12 bases between. CDR3 length: 15 amino acids. CDR3 bases: TGTGCCAGCTCACCCTTGAGGCAGACCAATCAGCCCCAGCATTTT. Residues: CASSPLRQTNQPQHF. The complete variable domain, with remaining parts taken from reference TRBV18 and TRBJ1-5, reads NAGVMQNPRHLVRRRGQEARLRCSPMKGHSHVYWYRQLPEEGLKFMVYLQKENIIDESGMPKERFSAEFPKEGPSILRIQQVVRGDSAAYFCASSPLRQTNQPQHFGDGTRLSIL.

The chain joins TRBV28 to TRBJ1-5; tentatively, D is TRBD1 (5 bases). Germline V gene data show CDR1 as MDHEN and CDR2 as SYDVKM. The CDR3 is 14 residues long. V was pared by 4 bases and J by 4 bases, with 11 bases between. The CDR3 DNA follows: TGTGCCAGCAGTTCATCCCCAGGGAATCAGCCCCAGCATTTT. Translation: CASSSSPGNQPQHF.